This is a list of T cell receptor beta chains from one sample in a study of OX40 agonist ivuxolimab in advanced cancers. Some clones are missing from TCRdb's copy, which holds only in-frame ones; the method was immunoSEQ multiplex PCR. The sample has approximately 50,000 clones, over 90% seen once. Here the sequenced sample was CD4+ or CD8+ T cells sorted from blood, taken in a trial of the OX40 agonist ivuxolimab. Receptor source: an adult with an advanced solid tumor such as melanoma, head and neck, liver or kidney cancer. CDR3s include the opening cysteine and the closing phenylalanine or tryptophan. The order of the fields is D gene, clone size, V gene, J gene, CDR3 DNA, CDR3 protein. The D gene is left open where the match is weak. Only part of the rows carry a size: once, few, many, or a class if the clone is expanded.

d_gene: TRBD2
abundance: -
v_gene: TRBV7-3
j_gene: TRBJ2-3
CDR3nt: TGTGCCAGCAGCCTATCCCACCCAAGACTAGCACCGCGAGATACGCAGTATTTT
CDR3aa: CASSLSHPRLAPRDTQYF

d_gene: -
abundance: -
v_gene: TRBV27
j_gene: TRBJ2-7
CDR3nt: TGTGCCAGCAGTTTATCTGGGCCGGGACGGAGCTACGAGCAGTACTTC
CDR3aa: CASSLSGPGRSYEQYF

d_gene: -
abundance: -
v_gene: TRBV27
j_gene: TRBJ1-1
CDR3nt: TGTGCCAGCAGCACAGGGTCTAGTGAAGCTTTCTTT
CDR3aa: CASSTGSSEAFF

d_gene: -
abundance: -
v_gene: TRBV7-2
j_gene: TRBJ2-3
CDR3nt: TGTGCCAGCAGCTTAGGTGGGCCCCCCACAGATACGCAGTATTTT
CDR3aa: CASSLGGPPTDTQYF

d_gene: TRBD2
abundance: -
v_gene: TRBV5-1
j_gene: TRBJ2-1
CDR3nt: TGCGCCAGCAGCCCCCACGGGACTAGCTCCAATGAGCAGTTCTTC
CDR3aa: CASSPHGTSSNEQFF

d_gene: TRBD2
abundance: -
v_gene: TRBV5-6
j_gene: TRBJ2-7
CDR3nt: TGTGCCAGCAGCAGCGGGACTTCCTACGAGCAGTACTTC
CDR3aa: CASSSGTSYEQYF

d_gene: -
abundance: -
v_gene: TRBV28
j_gene: TRBJ2-5
CDR3nt: TGTGCCAGCAGTTTGCGGGGCAATCAAGAGACCCAGTACTTC
CDR3aa: CASSLRGNQETQYF

d_gene: TRBD2
abundance: -
v_gene: TRBV2
j_gene: TRBJ2-1
CDR3nt: TGTGCCAGCAGTGAAGGATTACTAGCGGTGAATGAGCAGTTCTTC
CDR3aa: CASSEGLLAVNEQFF

d_gene: -
abundance: -
v_gene: TRBV5-1
j_gene: TRBJ2-5
CDR3nt: TGCGCCAGCCCCACGGGCGCGTTCATGGGGGAGACCCAGTACTTC
CDR3aa: CASPTGAFMGETQYF

d_gene: -
abundance: -
v_gene: TRBV2
j_gene: TRBJ2-7
CDR3nt: TGTGCCAGCAGTGAAGGGCCCGGACTCTCCTACGAGCAGTACTTC
CDR3aa: CASSEGPGLSYEQYF

d_gene: TRBD2
abundance: -
v_gene: TRBV10-1
j_gene: TRBJ2-3
CDR3nt: TGCGCCAGTGGACTAGCCGGAGATACGCAGTATTTT
CDR3aa: CASGLAGDTQYF

d_gene: -
abundance: -
v_gene: TRBV6-5
j_gene: TRBJ2-5
CDR3nt: TGTGCCAGCAGTTACTGGGACGGGAGCCAAGAGACCCAGTACTTC
CDR3aa: CASSYWDGSQETQYF

d_gene: TRBD1
abundance: -
v_gene: TRBV15
j_gene: TRBJ2-7
CDR3nt: TGTGCCACCAGCAATTGGGACAGTTACGAGCAGTACTTC
CDR3aa: CATSNWDSYEQYF

d_gene: TRBD1
abundance: once
v_gene: TRBV28
j_gene: TRBJ1-1
CDR3nt: TGTGCCAGCAGCCATGGACAGGGGCCGAACACTGAAGCTTTCTTT
CDR3aa: CASSHGQGPNTEAFF

d_gene: TRBD1
abundance: once
v_gene: TRBV2
j_gene: TRBJ1-6
CDR3nt: TGTGCCAACTCACAGGGGGCGGGATCACCCCTCCACTTT
CDR3aa: CANSQGAGSPLHF

d_gene: -
abundance: -
v_gene: TRBV27
j_gene: TRBJ2-1
CDR3nt: TGTGCCAGCAGTTCCCAGGGGGGGCCCGGGGATGAGCAGTTCTTC
CDR3aa: CASSSQGGPGDEQFF

d_gene: -
abundance: -
v_gene: TRBV28
j_gene: TRBJ2-7
CDR3nt: TGTGCCAGCAGTCCGACCGTTTCCTACGAGCAGTACTTC
CDR3aa: CASSPTVSYEQYF

d_gene: TRBD1
abundance: -
v_gene: TRBV2
j_gene: TRBJ1-2
CDR3nt: TGTGCCAGCAGCCGCGGGACAGACCTCTATGGCTACACCTTC
CDR3aa: CASSRGTDLYGYTF

d_gene: -
abundance: -
v_gene: TRBV19
j_gene: TRBJ2-2
CDR3nt: TGTGCCAGTAGTATCCTGAGCACCGGGGAGCTGTTTTTT
CDR3aa: CASSILSTGELFF

d_gene: TRBD2
abundance: -
v_gene: TRBV30
j_gene: TRBJ2-1
CDR3nt: TGTGCCTGGAGTGTACGCCTAGCGGCCTCCTACAATGAGCAGTTCTTC
CDR3aa: CAWSVRLAASYNEQFF

d_gene: -
abundance: -
v_gene: TRBV29-1
j_gene: TRBJ2-2
CDR3nt: TGCGCCCCCGCCGGGGAGCTGTTTTTT
CDR3aa: CAPAGELFF

d_gene: -
abundance: once
v_gene: TRBV28
j_gene: TRBJ1-5
CDR3nt: TGTGCCAGCGCCTTTCGAACGAGGGGTTACCAGCCCCAGCATTTT
CDR3aa: CASAFRTRGYQPQHF

d_gene: TRBD2
abundance: -
v_gene: TRBV29-1
j_gene: TRBJ2-5
CDR3nt: TGCAGCGTCGTTACTAGCGCCCAAGAGACCCAGTACTTC
CDR3aa: CSVVTSAQETQYF

d_gene: -
abundance: -
v_gene: TRBV27
j_gene: TRBJ2-2
CDR3nt: TGTGCCAGCAGTTTAGTAGGAACCGGGGAGCTGTTTTTT
CDR3aa: CASSLVGTGELFF

d_gene: TRBD1
abundance: once
v_gene: TRBV28
j_gene: TRBJ1-5
CDR3nt: TGTGCCAGCAGTTCCTCTGGGACAGGGGATCAGCCCCAGCATTTT
CDR3aa: CASSSSGTGDQPQHF

d_gene: TRBD2
abundance: -
v_gene: TRBV7-6
j_gene: TRBJ2-1
CDR3nt: TGTGCCAGCAGCTTACTCGGACTAGCGGGATTTTTTGATAATGAGCAGTTCTTC
CDR3aa: CASSLLGLAGFFDNEQFF

d_gene: TRBD2
abundance: -
v_gene: TRBV7-8
j_gene: TRBJ2-5
CDR3nt: TGTGCCAGCAGCATTACTAGCGGGAGTAAAGAGACCCAGTACTTC
CDR3aa: CASSITSGSKETQYF

d_gene: -
abundance: -
v_gene: TRBV11-3
j_gene: TRBJ2-5
CDR3nt: TGTGCCAGCAGCTTGGGGTCCCGGGAGACCCAGTACTTC
CDR3aa: CASSLGSRETQYF

d_gene: -
abundance: -
v_gene: TRBV4-1
j_gene: TRBJ1-5
CDR3nt: TGCGCCAGCAGTGTAGGGGGCAATCAGCCCCAGCATTTT
CDR3aa: CASSVGGNQPQHF

d_gene: -
abundance: once
v_gene: TRBV20-1
j_gene: TRBJ2-7
CDR3nt: TGCAGTGCCGGAGGAGATTACAGGGACTTC
CDR3aa: CSAGGDYRDF

d_gene: -
abundance: -
v_gene: TRBV19
j_gene: TRBJ2-3
CDR3nt: TGTGCCAGTAGTCAATACCCTAGCACAGATACGCAGTATTTT
CDR3aa: CASSQYPSTDTQYF

d_gene: -
abundance: -
v_gene: TRBV7-8
j_gene: TRBJ2-3
CDR3nt: TGTGCCAGCACCGCCGGGGCAGATACGCAGTATTTT
CDR3aa: CASTAGADTQYF

d_gene: TRBD2
abundance: -
v_gene: TRBV7-2
j_gene: TRBJ2-7
CDR3nt: TGTGCCAGCAGCTTAGCGCCGAGCGGGAGGTCCTACGAGCAGTACTTC
CDR3aa: CASSLAPSGRSYEQYF

d_gene: -
abundance: -
v_gene: TRBV11-3
j_gene: TRBJ2-7
CDR3nt: TGTGCCAGCAGCTTAGACGATACCAGCGAGCAGTACTTC
CDR3aa: CASSLDDTSEQYF

d_gene: -
abundance: -
v_gene: TRBV27
j_gene: TRBJ2-7
CDR3nt: TGTGCCAGCAGTTTAGGCTACGAGCAGTACTTC
CDR3aa: CASSLGYEQYF

d_gene: -
abundance: -
v_gene: TRBV9
j_gene: TRBJ2-2
CDR3nt: TGTGCCAGCGAACGAGGGAGCGGCACCGGGGAGCTGTTTTTT
CDR3aa: CASERGSGTGELFF

d_gene: TRBD2
abundance: -
v_gene: TRBV28
j_gene: TRBJ2-1
CDR3nt: TGTGCCAGCAGTTTGTTAGCGGGAGGGCCCTCATTGGACAATGAGCAGTTCTTC
CDR3aa: CASSLLAGGPSLDNEQFF

d_gene: TRBD2
abundance: once
v_gene: TRBV27
j_gene: TRBJ2-3
CDR3nt: TGTGCCAGCAGTGGCCGGGGACTAGCGGGACTAAGGGAGGAAGAGCAGTATTTT
CDR3aa: CASSGRGLAGLREEEQYF

d_gene: -
abundance: -
v_gene: TRBV11-2
j_gene: TRBJ2-7
CDR3nt: TGTGCCAGCAGCTCTAGACAGGTCTACTCCTACGAGCAGTACTTC
CDR3aa: CASSSRQVYSYEQYF

d_gene: -
abundance: -
v_gene: TRBV28
j_gene: TRBJ2-4
CDR3nt: TGTGCCAGCAGTTTCGCAGAGGGCATTCAGTACTTC
CDR3aa: CASSFAEGIQYF

d_gene: -
abundance: -
v_gene: TRBV4-3
j_gene: TRBJ1-1
CDR3nt: TGCGCCAGCAGCCAAGAGGCAGGGGAGGGGAACACTGAAGCTTTCTTT
CDR3aa: CASSQEAGEGNTEAFF

d_gene: -
abundance: -
v_gene: TRBV4-3
j_gene: TRBJ2-1
CDR3nt: TGCGCCAGCAGCCAAGGAGGGATCGATGAGCAGTTCTTC
CDR3aa: CASSQGGIDEQFF

d_gene: TRBD2
abundance: -
v_gene: TRBV9
j_gene: TRBJ2-7
CDR3nt: TGTGCCAGCAGCCCCGGACTAGCGGGAGCATTAGGCGAGCAGTACTTC
CDR3aa: CASSPGLAGALGEQYF

d_gene: TRBD1
abundance: -
v_gene: TRBV5-1
j_gene: TRBJ2-3
CDR3nt: TGCGCCAGCAGCCCCACAGGGGGCCTCACAGATACGCAGTATTTT
CDR3aa: CASSPTGGLTDTQYF